The 3 T cell receptor beta chains in this list originate from one sample, sequenced in a study of graft-versus-host responses after intestinal transplantation. TCRdb keeps only in-frame clones here, not all; method: immunoSEQ multiplex PCR. This table has around 110,000 clones, 90% appearing once. What these receptors recognize is not known. This specimen consisted of unstimulated CD4+ T cells sorted from spleen or lymph node cells, obtained before intestinal transplant. The receptor source for this set is a human donor who received an intestinal transplant.

The chain carries TRBV4-2 and TRBJ2-3; TRBD2 might be the D (5 bases). The CDR3 runs 18 residues. With 0 bases removed from V and 4 bases from J, the gap between germline ends came to 20 bases. Germline CDR1 is LGHNA and CDR2 is YNFKEQ. The CDR3 protein is CASSQDSRRADGADTQYF. In DNA, the CDR3 is TGTGCCAGCAGCCAAGATAGCCGGAGAGCGGATGGGGCAGATACGCAGTATTTT.

The J gene is TRBJ2-6, the V gene TRBV27, with D possibly being TRBD1 (5 bases). The germline V and J ends were trimmed by 0 bases and 0 bases, with 9 bases remaining between them. The germline V gene encodes CDR1 MNHEY and CDR2 SMNVEV (reference sequence). This CDR3 contains 17 residues. CDR3 residues: CASSLSTGISGANVLTF. The CDR3, as DNA: TGTGCCAGCAGTTTATCAACAGGCATCTCTGGGGCCAACGTCCTGACTTTC.

The rearrangement joins TRBV19 to TRBJ1-5; 7 nucleotides agree with TRBD1. Per the germline V gene, CDR1 is LNHDA and CDR2 is SQIVND (reference sequence). The CDR3 runs to 15 residues. V was pared by 9 bases and J by 3 bases, with 11 bases of the junction left unmatched. The DNA of the CDR3 is TGTGCCAGCCGGCGCTCCGACAGGGACAATCAGCCCCAGCATTTT. Protein product: CASRRSDRDNQPQHF. Using reference TRBV19 and TRBJ1-5 for the parts outside the CDR3, the full variable domain is DGGITQSPKYLFRKEGQNVTLSCEQNLNHDAMYWYRQDPGQGLRLIYYSQIVNDFQKGDIAEGYSVSREKKESFPLTVTSAQKNPTAFYLCASRRSDRDNQPQHFGDGTRLSIL.